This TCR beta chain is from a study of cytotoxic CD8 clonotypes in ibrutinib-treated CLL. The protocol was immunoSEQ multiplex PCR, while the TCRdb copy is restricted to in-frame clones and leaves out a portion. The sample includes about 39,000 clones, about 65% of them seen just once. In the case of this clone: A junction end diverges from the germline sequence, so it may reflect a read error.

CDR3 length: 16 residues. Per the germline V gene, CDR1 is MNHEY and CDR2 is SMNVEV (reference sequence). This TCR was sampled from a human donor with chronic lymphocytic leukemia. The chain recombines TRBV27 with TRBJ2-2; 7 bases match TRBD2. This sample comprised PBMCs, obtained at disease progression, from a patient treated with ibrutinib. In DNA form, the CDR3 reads TGTGCCAGCACTTTACGGGGGGAGGGTAACACCGGGGAGCTGTTTTTT. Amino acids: CASTLRGEGNTGELFF.